This TCR beta chain was captured by sequencing in a study of blood T cell repertoires in COVID-19. Only in-frame clones appear in the TCRdb table, and some are missing; sequencing was by immunoSEQ multiplex PCR. The sample consists of 300,000 to 450,000 clones, around 87% of them appearing once. Patients of the Seattle cohort, enrolled during active infection, were followed longitudinally. Germline V gene sequence: CDR1 MNHEY, CDR2 SVGEGT. V lost 2 bases to trimming and J lost 1 base, with 9 bases between them. The CDR3 extends over 15 amino acids. The source of this sequence is a woman aged 25 to 39 with COVID-19, enrolled during active disease. Sequencing input: peripheral blood. The rearrangement links TRBV6-2 or TRBV6-3 to TRBJ1-5, with no clear D. This CDR3 is CASSYESSSNQPQHF. DNA for the CDR3: TGTGCCAGCAGTTACGAAAGCTCCAGCAATCAGCCCCAGCATTTT.